The 8 T cell receptor beta chains in this list originate from one sample, sequenced in a study of identical twins. From the 5' RACE reads, TCRdb called clonotypes with MiXCR, one entry per CDR3 protein. The table records some 500,000 distinct CDR3 sequences, 20% to 25% of them present only once. These sequences were also reported in another study, on T cells expressing NK-cell markers.

The sample was CD4+ T cells sorted from blood. All receptors derive from a woman aged 18-35 years in good health.

This clonotype was detected ten times or more. This chain joins TRBV20-1 and TRBJ2-5; 10 nucleotides match TRBD2. Germline CDR1 reads DFQATT; CDR2 reads SNEGSKA (reference sequence). This CDR3 has 14 amino acids. V gave up 5 bases and J gave up 2 bases; unmatched junction bases: 5. CDR3: CSAGLAVSQETQYF. The CDR3 DNA reads as TGCAGTGCTGGACTAGCGGTGTCGCAAGAGACCCAGTACTTC.

This clonotype has only one observation. The chain has TRBV9 and TRBJ2-7; D may be TRBD2 (6 bases). This CDR3 spans 13 amino acids. From germline, CDR1 is SGDLS and CDR2 YYNGEE. Trimming pared 5 bases from V and 3 bases from J, leaving 12 bases between. The CDR3 sequence is CASSGGRYYEQYF. In DNA, the CDR3 is TGTGCCAGCAGTGGTGGGAGGTACTACGAGCAGTACTTC.

The V gene is TRBV7-8, the J gene TRBJ2-7; D remains ambiguous. Germline CDR1 and CDR2: SGHVS and FQNEAQ. CDR3 length: 13 amino acids. The V end was cut by 2 bases, the J end by 3 bases, with 8 bases between. The CDR3 spells CASSLLRYYEQYF. CDR3 DNA: TGTGCCAGCAGCTTACTTAGGTACTACGAGCAGTACTTC.

This chain connects TRBV6-1 to TRBJ2-5, with TRBD2 identical over 13 bases. Germline V gives CDR1 MNHNS, CDR2 SASEGT. The CDR3 contains 18 residues. The ends lost 6 bases at V and 2 bases at J; junction bases unmatched: 12. CDR3 loop: CASRAGTSGTSLQETQYF. The CDR3 DNA follows: TGTGCCAGCAGGGCCGGGACTAGCGGGACTAGCTTACAAGAGACCCAGTACTTC.

This chain's CDR3 is CASSQFRDQPQHF. For the CDR3, the DNA is TGCGCCAGCAGCCAATTCAGGGATCAGCCCCAGCATTTT. The V call is TRBV4-3, the J call TRBJ1-5, with D possibly matching TRBD1 (5 bases). CDR1 is LGHNA and CDR2 is YSLEER in the germline V gene. The CDR3 is 13 residues long. V lost 2 bases and J 5 bases, leaving 7 bases between the germline ends.

This clonotype was seen a handful of times. J is TRBJ1-1 and V is TRBV12-3 or TRBV12-4; D remains unclear. V gave up 4 bases and J gave up 9 bases, with 15 bases separating them. The CDR3 has 13 residues. The CDR3 here is CASSYQAESKAFF. CDR3 sequence (DNA): TGTGCCAGCAGTTATCAGGCAGAATCTAAAGCTTTCTTT.

This clonotype was counted many times. The V gene is TRBV27, the J gene TRBJ2-1, with D perhaps TRBD2 (6 bases). The germline V gene has CDR1 MNHEY and CDR2 SMNVEV (reference sequence). V was pared by 7 bases and J by 0 bases, with 16 bases between. The CDR3 consists of 16 residues. The CDR3 reads CASTKARGSSYNEQFF. The CDR3 bases are TGTGCCAGCACCAAGGCGCGGGGAAGCTCCTACAATGAGCAGTTCTTC.

J is TRBJ2-1 and V is TRBV20-1; D possibly corresponds to TRBD2 (6 bases). The length of the CDR3 is 15 residues. The germline V gene has CDR1 DFQATT and CDR2 SNEGSKA (reference sequence). Trimming took 3 bases from V and 4 from J, leaving 16 bases between them. This CDR3 is CSARMGTRKYNEQFF. The CDR3 DNA is TGCAGTGCTAGGATGGGGACTCGGAAATACAATGAGCAGTTCTTC.